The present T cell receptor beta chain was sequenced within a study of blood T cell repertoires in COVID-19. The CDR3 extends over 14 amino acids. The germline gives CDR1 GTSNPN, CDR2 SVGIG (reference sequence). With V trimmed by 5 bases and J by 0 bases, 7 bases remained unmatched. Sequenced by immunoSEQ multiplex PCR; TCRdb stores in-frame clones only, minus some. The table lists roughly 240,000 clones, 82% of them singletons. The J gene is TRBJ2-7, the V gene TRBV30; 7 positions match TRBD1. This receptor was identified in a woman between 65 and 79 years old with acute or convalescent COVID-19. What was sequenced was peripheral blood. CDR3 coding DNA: TGTGCCTGGGGATTAGGGGGCGCCTCCTACGAGCAGTACTTC. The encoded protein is CAWGLGGASYEQYF.